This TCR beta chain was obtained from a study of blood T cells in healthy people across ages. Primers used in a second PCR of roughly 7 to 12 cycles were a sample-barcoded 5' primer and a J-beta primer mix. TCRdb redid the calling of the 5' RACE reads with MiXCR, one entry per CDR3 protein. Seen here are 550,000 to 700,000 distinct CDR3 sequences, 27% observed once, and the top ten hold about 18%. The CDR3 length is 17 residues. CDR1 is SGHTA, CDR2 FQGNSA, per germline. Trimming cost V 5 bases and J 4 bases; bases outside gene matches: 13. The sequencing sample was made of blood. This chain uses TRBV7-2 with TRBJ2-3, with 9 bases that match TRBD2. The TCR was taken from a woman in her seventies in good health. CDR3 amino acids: CASSVISGGSSADTQYF. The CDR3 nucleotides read TGTGCCAGCAGCGTAATTAGCGGGGGCTCCAGTGCAGATACGCAGTATTTT.